This TCR beta chain was obtained from a study of control samples from healthy donors and cancer patients. J gave up 5 bases and V 3 bases, and 10 bases lay outside the gene matches. The V gene's germline CDR1 is SEHNR and CDR2 FQNEAQ (reference sequence). This CDR3 has 17 residues. Details on this clone: Distinct nucleotide sequences in the sample also encode this CDR3.

Repertoires were generated with immunoSEQ multiplex PCR, while TCRdb's copy carries only in-frame clones and drops some. The sample has tens of thousands of clones; around 92% are singletons. The source of this sequence is a man aged 25 to 40 in good health. The chain is built from TRBV7-9 and TRBJ2-5; 12 bases align to TRBD1. What was sequenced was blood. CDR3 DNA: TGTGCCAGCAGCTTCAGACCGGGACAGGGGGCGGGGGAGACCCAGTACTTC. Residues: CASSFRPGQGAGETQYF.